The 29 T cell receptor beta chains below all came from one sample that was sequenced in a study of CD8 T cells in ankylosing spondylitis. Each CDR3 protein is one row after TCRdb ran MiXCR on the 5' RACE reads. The table records about 350,000 distinct CDR3 sequences, more than 20% of them present only once. The sequenced material came from blood, either unsorted or a sorted T cell fraction (not recorded which). Source of these receptors: a male donor with ankylosing spondylitis or in good health (not recorded which).

The chain is built from TRBV29-1 and TRBJ2-1, with 7 bases fitting TRBD2. The CDR3 is 12 residues long. Germline values: CDR1 SQVTM, CDR2 ANQGSEA. Losses at the gene ends were 5 bases for V and 6 bases for J; bases not matched to a gene: 4. The CDR3 DNA reads TGCAGCGTTTTTGAGCGGGGCAATGAGCAGTTCTTC. It is translated as CSVFERGNEQFF.

In this sample, this clonotype turned up a few times. This chain joins TRBV12-3 or TRBV12-4 and TRBJ2-3, with D unresolved. The CDR3 covers 14 residues. Trimming removed 7 bases at V and 4 bases at J, with 15 bases between. CDR3 loop: CASTHETRSDTQYF. The DNA of the CDR3 is TGTGCCAGCACCCACGAAACCCGATCAGATACGCAGTATTTT.

The chain couples TRBV28 to TRBJ2-2, with a weak D call TRBD2 (5 bases). Between the trimmed V and J ends, which lost 3 bases and 4 bases, there was a span of 6 bases. CDR3 length equals 13 residues. The germline V gene has CDR1 MDHEN and CDR2 SYDVKM. For the CDR3, the DNA is TGTGCCAGCAGTTTGCGGGTCACCGGGGAGCTGTTTTTT. It encodes CASSLRVTGELFF.

The count of this clonotype is one. The chain's CDR3 is CASSGLQSYEQYF. The CDR3 nucleotides read TGTGCCAGCAGCGGACTGCAGTCCTACGAGCAGTACTTC. The V call is TRBV7-9, the J call TRBJ2-7, with D perhaps matching TRBD2 (5 bases). Germline-derived CDR1 and CDR2 are SEHNR and FQNEAQ (reference sequence). The V gene lost 5 bases and the J gene lost 1 base, with 9 bases spanning the gap. The CDR3 extends over 13 amino acids.

This chain links TRBV24-1 with TRBJ2-5, with unresolved D. Deletions cut 0 bases from V and 4 bases from J, with 11 bases between. This CDR3 region has 15 residues. The germline V gene has CDR1 KGHDR and CDR2 SFDVKD. The CDR3 reads CATSDLQTGLETQYF. CDR3 DNA: TGTGCCACCAGTGATTTGCAAACGGGCTTAGAGACCCAGTACTTC.

The chain links TRBV4-1 to TRBJ2-1, with TRBD2 identical over 14 bases. The CDR3 runs 18 residues. With V trimmed by 2 bases and J by 5 bases, 8 bases remained unmatched. The V gene's germline CDR1 is MGHRA and CDR2 YSYEKL. CDR3 sequence reads: CASSQLTSGGDIHNEQFF. The CDR3 nucleotides read TGCGCCAGCAGCCAACTGACTAGCGGGGGGGATATACACAATGAGCAGTTCTTC.

The table lists this clonotype with a few counts. This chain joins TRBV12-3 or TRBV12-4 and TRBJ2-1; tentatively, D is TRBD1 (6 bases). Trimming removed 4 bases at V and 7 bases at J, with 14 bases between. The CDR3 sequence is 14 residues long. CDR3 sequence reads: CASSSPTGPNEQFF. The CDR3 DNA follows: TGTGCCAGCAGTTCCCCGACAGGTCCTAATGAGCAGTTCTTC.

At least ten counts were recorded for this clonotype. This sequence joins TRBV7-8 and TRBJ2-7; D is possibly TRBD2 (6 bases). CDR3 length: 14 amino acids. The V end was cut by 7 bases, the J end by 1 base, with 14 bases between. Germline V gene sequence: CDR1 SGHVS, CDR2 FQNEAQ. The DNA of the CDR3 is TGTGCCAGCACCCTGGGGACTGCATCCTACGAGCAGTACTTC. Translation: CASTLGTASYEQYF.

The rearrangement links TRBV29-1 to TRBJ2-7; 7 nucleotides line up with TRBD2. The CDR3 extends over 15 amino acids. Losses at the gene ends were 0 bases for V and 4 bases for J; bases not matched to a gene: 9. The V gene's germline CDR1 is SQVTM and CDR2 ANQGSEA. CDR3 nucleotides: TGCAGCGTTGAAGAAGGGGCGGGGGAGTGGTACGAGCAGTACTTC. It specifies CSVEEGAGEWYEQYF.

This clonotype has only a few counts. The genes are TRBV27 and TRBJ2-7; 8 bases are shared with TRBD1. The CDR3 totals 13 residues. J lost 5 bases, V lost 3 bases, and 3 bases had no gene match. Germline V gene data show CDR1 as MNHEY and CDR2 as SMNVEV (reference sequence). CDR3 in DNA: TGTGCCAGCAGTTTTGGCAGGGGGCACGAGCAGTACTTC. Encoded protein: CASSFGRGHEQYF.

This clonotype has more than one count but fewer than ten. V is TRBV10-3 and J is TRBJ2-3; TRBD1 agrees at 10 bases. Trimming cost V 3 bases and J 2 bases; bases outside gene matches: 5. From germline, CDR1 is ENHRY and CDR2 SYGVKD. The CDR3 loop spans 16 amino acids. The CDR3 bases are TGTGCCATCAGTGACCCCGGGACAGGGGACACAGATACGCAGTATTTT. Its translation is CAISDPGTGDTDTQYF.

This clonotype has only a few counts. This CDR3 reads CASSQVLGTAAYEQYF. The CDR3 coding sequence is TGCGCCAGCAGCCAAGTCTTGGGGACAGCTGCCTACGAGCAGTACTTC. The chain is built from TRBV4-1 and TRBJ2-7, with 7 bases lining up with TRBD1. V shed 1 base and J 2 bases; nucleotides not matched to a gene: 8. The germline gives CDR1 MGHRA, CDR2 YSYEKL. There are 16 residues in the CDR3.

This clonotype occurred a few times. The rearrangement uses TRBV5-1 and TRBJ2-1; D gene uncertain. Germline CDR1 reads SGHRS; CDR2 reads YFSETQ. This CDR3 contains 15 residues. Between the trimmed V and J ends, which lost 2 bases and 4 bases, there was a span of 13 bases. The CDR3 loop is CASSFGRPPYNEQFF. The CDR3 DNA reads TGCGCCAGCAGCTTCGGCCGACCCCCTTACAATGAGCAGTTCTTC. Full variable domain (outside the CDR3, taken from reference TRBV5-1 and TRBJ2-1): KAGVTQTPRYLIKTRGQQVTLSCSPISGHRSVSWYQQTPGQGLQFLFEYFSETQRNKGNFPGRFSGRQFSNSRSEMNVSTLELGDSALYLCASSFGRPPYNEQFFGPGTRLTVL.

This chain joins TRBV27 and TRBJ2-1; TRBD2 agrees at 7 bases. Looked up from germline, CDR1 is MNHEY and CDR2 is SMNVEV (reference sequence). The CDR3 covers 16 residues. J lost 4 bases, V lost 1 base, and 7 bases had no gene match. The CDR3 reads CASSLLGGGLYNEQFF. CDR3 nucleotides: TGTGCCAGCAGTTTATTGGGCGGGGGTTTGTACAATGAGCAGTTCTTC.

The rearrangement links TRBV7-4 to TRBJ2-7; no clear D gene. Trimming shortened V by 5 bases and J by 3 bases, and 5 bases separated the two germline ends. Per the germline V gene, CDR1 is SGHVT and CDR2 is SQSDAQ. CDR3 length: 11 residues. CDR3: CASSTNYEQYF. The CDR3 nucleotides are TGTGCCAGCAGCACCAACTACGAGCAGTACTTC.

The chain employs TRBV7-9 and TRBJ1-1; D uncertain. The V gene's germline CDR1 is SEHNR and CDR2 FQNEAQ (reference sequence). Trimming left V 5 bases short and J 1 base short, with 11 bases between. The CDR3 consists of 14 residues. Written as DNA, the CDR3 is TGTGCCAGCAGCCCCCGGCGGGAGAACACTGAAGCTTTCTTT. It specifies CASSPRRENTEAFF.

V usage is TRBV19 and J usage is TRBJ2-3; 7 bases line up with TRBD1. V shed 1 base and J 2 bases; nucleotides not matched to a gene: 6. Germline V gene sequence: CDR1 LNHDA, CDR2 SQIVND (reference sequence). The CDR3 has 16 residues. CDR3 in DNA: TGTGCCAGTAGTATAGGAGGGACAGTCTACACAGATACGCAGTATTTT. Translating it yields CASSIGGTVYTDTQYF.

This clonotype has more than one count but fewer than ten. CDR3 region: CASSLVGPIYPDTQYF. In DNA form, the CDR3 reads TGTGCCAGCAGTTTAGTCGGGCCTATTTACCCAGATACGCAGTATTTT. The V call is TRBV12-3 or TRBV12-4, the J call TRBJ2-3, with no clear D. V was clipped by 1 base and J by 4 bases, with 15 bases between them. The CDR3 covers 16 residues.

The V call is TRBV7-9, the J call TRBJ2-3, with D possibly TRBD2 on 5 matching bases. CDR1 and CDR2 from the germline V gene are SEHNR and FQNEAQ (reference sequence). V was pared by 5 bases and J by 2 bases, with 14 bases between. The CDR3 has 15 amino acids. The CDR3 region is CASSPQRHPTDTQYF. The CDR3 DNA reads as TGTGCCAGCAGCCCCCAGCGGCACCCCACAGATACGCAGTATTTT.

The CDR3, as DNA: TGCGCCAGCAGCCAAGAAACGGGTGGAGGAGATGAGCAGTTCTTC. It codes for CASSQETGGGDEQFF. The rearrangement uses TRBV4-1 and TRBJ2-1; D possibly corresponds to TRBD2 (5 bases). V was trimmed by 0 bases and J by 8 bases, leaving 14 bases between them. The germline V gene encodes CDR1 MGHRA and CDR2 YSYEKL. This CDR3 spans 15 amino acids.

This clonotype was picked up a small number of times. J is TRBJ2-3 and V is TRBV10-2, with D possibly matching TRBD2 (6 bases). From germline, CDR1 is WSHSY and CDR2 SAAADI. V was shortened by 4 bases and J by 1 base, with 15 bases between the two germline ends. The CDR3 is 16 residues long. The CDR3 DNA follows: TGCGCCAGCAGTGGGACACAGGAGGGCGGCACAGATACGCAGTATTTT. Residues: CASSGTQEGGTDTQYF.

This chain uses TRBV7-9 with TRBJ2-7, with D perhaps being TRBD1 or TRBD2 (7 bases each). V gave up 4 bases and J gave up 2 bases, with 12 bases separating them. Germline values: CDR1 SEHNR, CDR2 FQNEAQ (reference sequence). The CDR3 covers 14 residues. This CDR3 reads CASSSGGQPYEQYF. DNA for the CDR3: TGTGCCAGCAGCTCGGGGGGACAGCCCTACGAGCAGTACTTC. Complete variable domain (other parts from reference TRBV7-9 and TRBJ2-7): DTGVSQNPRHKITKRGQNVTFRCDPISEHNRLYWYRQTLGQGPEFLTYFQNEAQLEKSRLLSDRFSAERPKGSFSTLEIQRTEQGDSAMYLCASSSGGQPYEQYFGPGTRLTVT.

This rearrangement joins TRBV20-1 to TRBJ2-2, with D uncertain. V lost 0 bases to trimming and J lost 3 bases, with 5 bases between them. The CDR3 has 13 amino acids. The germline CDR1 and CDR2 sequences are DFQATT and SNEGSKA (reference sequence). The CDR3 nucleotides are TGCAGTGCTAGAGATGAAGACACCGGGGAGCTGTTTTTT. Translation: CSARDEDTGELFF.

The sample holds one count of this clonotype. This chain links TRBV11-3 with TRBJ2-5; D is ambiguous. The CDR3 runs to 15 residues. Germline CDR1 SGHNT, CDR2 YENEEA. V was clipped by 1 base and J by 2 bases, with 11 bases between them. CDR3 residues: CASSLGSEPQETQYF. CDR3 DNA: TGTGCCAGCAGCTTAGGGTCCGAACCTCAAGAGACCCAGTACTTC.

The chain recombines TRBV12-3 or TRBV12-4 with TRBJ2-5, with D possibly matching TRBD1 (6 bases). This CDR3 comprises 14 residues. The V gene lost 7 bases and the J gene lost 5 bases, with 17 bases spanning the gap. The CDR3 DNA follows: TGTGCCAGCAACTCTCCGACAGGAATGGAGACCCAGTACTTC. This gives the protein CASNSPTGMETQYF.

V is TRBV7-6 and J is TRBJ1-5, with D possibly TRBD1 on 5 matching bases. The V gene lost 0 bases and the J gene lost 7 bases, with 13 bases spanning the gap. Germline CDR1 SGHVS, CDR2 FNYEAQ. The CDR3 loop spans 15 amino acids. CDR3 bases: TGTGCCAGCAGCTTAGCGCCTGGGGCTCGCCAGCCCCAGCATTTT. It encodes CASSLAPGARQPQHF.

The V gene is TRBV18, the J gene TRBJ2-5; 8 nucleotides agree with TRBD1. Unmatched junction bases numbered 10, after V lost 3 bases and J lost 4 bases. CDR1 KGHSH and CDR2 LQKENI come from the germline V gene. The CDR3 totals 16 residues. CDR3 nucleotides: TGTGCCAGCTCACCTGGACAGGGAGCATGGGGAGAGACCCAGTACTTC. Encoded protein: CASSPGQGAWGETQYF.

This clonotype came up a few times. This chain joins TRBV20-1 and TRBJ2-7; 9 bases fit TRBD2. V shed 5 bases, J shed 2 bases, and the junction held 13 bases outside the gene matches. Germline CDR1 reads DFQATT; CDR2 reads SNEGSKA (reference sequence). This CDR3 is built from 16 residues. As DNA, the CDR3 is TGCAGTGCTCCCGAAGGAGCGGGGGGCCTCCCCTACGAGCAGTACTTC. Protein product: CSAPEGAGGLPYEQYF.

V usage is TRBV4-1 and J usage is TRBJ2-7; 9 bases are a match to TRBD1. The CDR3 length is 19 residues. The germline V gene has CDR1 MGHRA and CDR2 YSYEKL. Unmatched junction bases numbered 17, after V lost 0 bases and J lost 5 bases. CDR3 loop: CASSQELTLVGTGYDEQYF. The CDR3, as DNA: TGCGCCAGCAGCCAAGAACTAACCCTCGTTGGGACAGGGTATGACGAGCAGTACTTC.